The present TCR beta chain was sequenced within a study of spatial heterogeneity in lung cancer. Findings and caveats of the study: Tumoral mutation counts were tracked by counts of expanded intratumoral alpha and beta TCRs.

Time point described: sample taken at primary tumor resection. The 70 or so donors had untreated early-stage non-small cell lung cancer. CDR1 and CDR2 (germline): SGHKS, YYEKEE (reference sequence). Trimming shortened V by 0 bases and J by 1 base, and 9 bases separated the two germline ends. This CDR3 region has 15 residues. Of note for this clonotype: The antigen is undetermined.

TCR cDNA molecules were tagged individually, and each one carried a unique molecular identifier. TCRdb recomputed calls from the 5' RACE reads with MiXCR, one row per CDR3 protein. The repertoire holds 7,000 to 8,500 distinct CDR3 sequences, with 4.5% to 6% as singletons. This material consisted of lung tumor tissue, taken at surgery. The chain uses TRBV5-5 and TRBJ2-3; a possible D gene is TRBD2 (6 bases). This TCR was recovered from a male donor with early-stage non-small cell lung cancer. CDR3 in DNA: TGTGCCAGCAGCTTGGTTGGCGGGGGCACAGATACGCAGTATTTT. Its protein is CASSLVGGGTDTQYF.